This is a list of T cell receptor beta chains from one sample in a study of beta chain features in type 1 diabetes. Libraries were prepared by immunoSEQ multiplex PCR; TCRdb keeps only in-frame clonotypes and omits some of them. This sample has over 120,000 clones; around an eighth occur once, and the top ten carry roughly 1.4%. The sequenced sample consisted of central memory CD4+ T cells from blood. These receptors were obtained from a man aged 18 to 29 with type 1 diabetes. The CDR3 runs from the conserved cysteine through the conserved F or W. A D gene is named only where the DNA matches it firmly. Expanded clones are given a class, and other clones once, few, many or no size at all.

D,J,size,V,DNA,CDR3
.,TRBJ2-2,.,TRBV7-9,TGTGCCAGCAGCTTAGGAGAGGCGAACACCGGGGAGCTGTTTTTT,CASSLGEANTGELFF
TRBD1,TRBJ2-7,few,TRBV29-1,TGCAGCGTCCTCTTGGGACAGGGGGCATACGAGCAGTACTTC,CSVLLGQGAYEQYF
.,TRBJ1-4,.,TRBV29-1,TGCAGCGCCGGAGATGAAAAACTGTTTTTT,CSAGDEKLFF
.,TRBJ1-2,.,TRBV2,TGTGCCAGCAGCGCGAGTGGGGCTGAGTCTGGCTACACCTTC,CASSASGAESGYTF
.,TRBJ2-7,few,TRBV5-5,TGTGCCAGCTCCAGGACACAGAGCTCCTACGAGCAGTACTTC,CASSRTQSSYEQYF
.,TRBJ1-5,.,TRBV27,TGTGCCAGCAGTTTATCTGAGCCGGCAGGAGGGGATCAGCCCCAGCATTTT,CASSLSEPAGGDQPQHF
.,TRBJ1-3,.,TRBV30,TGTGCCTGGAGTGCAGGGACCGTTGGAAACACCATATATTTT,CAWSAGTVGNTIYF
.,TRBJ2-1,few,TRBV4-1,TGCGCCAGCAGCCAAGTCCAGCAAATGTACAATGAGCAGTTCTTC,CASSQVQQMYNEQFF
TRBD1,TRBJ2-7,few,TRBV18,TGTGCCAGCTCACCCAGACAGGGGGCCTACGAGCAGTACTTC,CASSPRQGAYEQYF
TRBD1,TRBJ2-7,few,TRBV9,TGTGCCAGCAGCGTAGGACAGGGCAACTACGAGCAGTACTTC,CASSVGQGNYEQYF
.,TRBJ2-1,many,TRBV4-1,TGCGCCAGCAGCCGAGGTGGCGGCTGGTTGGTTGAGCAGTTCTTC,CASSRGGGWLVEQFF
TRBD2,TRBJ2-1,.,TRBV2,TGTGCCAGCAGCCTACTAGCGGGGGGCTCTCTTGAGCAGTTCTTC,CASSLLAGGSLEQFF
.,TRBJ2-1,few,TRBV7-2,TGTGCCAGCAGCTTAGCTGAGGGCCGTGAGCAGTTCTTC,CASSLAEGREQFF
.,TRBJ2-7,few,TRBV5-1,TGCGCCAGCAGCTTGGACGGGATCTCCTACGAGCAGTACTTC,CASSLDGISYEQYF
TRBD1,TRBJ2-7,few,TRBV7-3,TGTGCCAGCAGCTTCGGACAGGGATACGAGCAGTACTTC,CASSFGQGYEQYF
.,TRBJ2-1,.,TRBV27,TGTGCCAGCCTCCCTGGGTGGGGGATCTCCTACAATGAGCAGTTCTTC,CASLPGWGISYNEQFF
TRBD1,TRBJ2-5,.,TRBV6-5,TGTGCCAGCAGAGGACAGGGCCCCCTCTACTTC,CASRGQGPLYF
.,TRBJ1-2,.,TRBV4-1,TGCGCCAGCAGCCAACAGGGGAGGGACGGCTACACCTTC,CASSQQGRDGYTF
TRBD2,TRBJ2-5,few,TRBV30,TGTGCCTGGAGGTCGGGACTAGATCAAGAGACCCAGTACTTC,CAWRSGLDQETQYF
.,TRBJ1-1,.,TRBV30,TGTGCCTCGGCGGTACAGACAGGAAACACTGAAGCTTTCTTT,CASAVQTGNTEAFF
.,TRBJ1-2,.,TRBV9,TGTGCCAGCAGCCCACGGGCCGTGGACTATGGCTACACCTTC,CASSPRAVDYGYTF
TRBD1,TRBJ1-1,few,TRBV9,TGTGCCAGCAGCCCTCGGGAGGCAGGGGGGACTGAAGCTTTCTTT,CASSPREAGGTEAFF
.,TRBJ1-6,.,TRBV10-3,TGTGCCATCAGTTTGAGTGAGAATTCACCCCTCCACTTT,CAISLSENSPLHF
TRBD1,TRBJ2-1,few,TRBV6-5,TGTGCCAGCAGGTCCCGGACAGGGTACAATGAGCAGTTCTTC,CASRSRTGYNEQFF
.,TRBJ1-4,few,TRBV7-8,TGTGCCAGCAGCCTCGGACGTAATGAAAAACTGTTTTTT,CASSLGRNEKLFF
.,TRBJ1-2,few,TRBV20-1,TGCAGTGCTAGTACAGAAGACGGCTACACCTTC,CSASTEDGYTF
.,TRBJ2-1,.,TRBV2,TGTGCCAGCATGCCAGGGGCCTACAATGAGCAGTTCTTC,CASMPGAYNEQFF
.,TRBJ2-7,few,TRBV28,TGTGCCAGCAGTTTACCCGCCCACCCCTACGAGCAGTACTTC,CASSLPAHPYEQYF
.,TRBJ1-4,.,TRBV30,TGTGCCTGGAGCACAGGAGGTAATGAAAAACTGTTTTTT,CAWSTGGNEKLFF
TRBD1,TRBJ1-1,.,TRBV29-1,TGCAGCGTTGAAGATCCAACAGGGGGCGGCTCTGAAGCTTTCTTT,CSVEDPTGGGSEAFF
.,TRBJ2-2,.,TRBV4-2,TGTGCCAGCAGCCAAGCCAGGACTGCAAAAGCGAACACCGGGGAGCTGTTTTTT,CASSQARTAKANTGELFF
.,TRBJ2-7,few,TRBV2,TGTGCCAGCAGTGAGGGGCAGCTATACGAGCAGTACTTC,CASSEGQLYEQYF
.,TRBJ1-5,few,TRBV10-3,TGTGCCATCAGTGAGCCTTCGGTAAATCAGCCCCAGCATTTT,CAISEPSVNQPQHF
.,TRBJ1-2,.,TRBV18,TGTGCCAGCTCACCGGCAGGGGAGGTTGGCTACACCTTC,CASSPAGEVGYTF
.,TRBJ1-4,few,TRBV28,TGTGCCAGCAGTTTGGATCCCTTTAGCGGGGAAAAACTGTTTTTT,CASSLDPFSGEKLFF
.,TRBJ1-1,.,TRBV20-1,TGCAGTGCTGCACAGGGCCCTGAAGCTTTCTTT,CSAAQGPEAFF
.,TRBJ2-5,few,TRBV30,TGTGCCTCCCGTGGGGGGGAGACCCAGTACTTC,CASRGGETQYF